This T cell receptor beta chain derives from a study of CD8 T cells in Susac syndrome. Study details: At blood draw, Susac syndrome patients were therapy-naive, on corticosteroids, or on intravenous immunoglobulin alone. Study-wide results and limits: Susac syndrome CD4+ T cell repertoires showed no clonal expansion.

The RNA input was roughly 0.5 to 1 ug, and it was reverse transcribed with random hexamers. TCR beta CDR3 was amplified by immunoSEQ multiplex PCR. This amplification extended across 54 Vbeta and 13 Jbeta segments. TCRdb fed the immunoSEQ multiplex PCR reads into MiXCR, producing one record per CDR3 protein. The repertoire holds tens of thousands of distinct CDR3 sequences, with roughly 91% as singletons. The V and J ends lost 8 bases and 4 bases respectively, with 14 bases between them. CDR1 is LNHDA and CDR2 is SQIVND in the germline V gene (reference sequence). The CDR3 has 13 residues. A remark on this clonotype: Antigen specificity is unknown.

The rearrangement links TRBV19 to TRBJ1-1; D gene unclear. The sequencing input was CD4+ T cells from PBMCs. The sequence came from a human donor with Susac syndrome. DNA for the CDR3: TGTGCCAGTCTAATGGACCCGGGCACTGAAGCTTTCTTT. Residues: CASLMDPGTEAFF.